The 11 T cell receptor beta chains presented below share a single source sample, sequenced in a study of blood T cell repertoires in COVID-19. Clones were sequenced by immunoSEQ multiplex PCR, and TCRdb holds only the in-frame ones, with some missing. The table records roughly 97,000 clones, more than 75% of them present only once. Sequenced material: peripheral blood. These TCRs come from a man aged 45-60 years with acute or convalescent COVID-19.

The gene calls are TRBV10-3 and TRBJ1-4; D unresolved. V was cut by 0 bases and J by 4 bases, with 12 bases left in between. Germline-derived CDR1 and CDR2 are ENHRY and SYGVKD. The length of the CDR3 is 16 residues. CDR3 sequence (DNA): TGTGCCATCAGTGAGTCGATAAAGACGGGTAATGAAAAACTGTTTTTT. Translated: CAISESIKTGNEKLFF.

The rearrangement links TRBV11-2 to TRBJ2-1; TRBD1 matches 8 bases. The V and J ends lost 3 bases and 3 bases, in that order; junction bases with no gene match: 10. Germline V CDR1 and CDR2: SGHAT, FQNNGV. The length of the CDR3 is 17 residues. CDR3 bases: TGTGCCAGCAGCTTTCCGGCGGGCAGGGGGCTCTACAATGAGCAGTTCTTC. Its protein product is CASSFPAGRGLYNEQFF.

As DNA, the CDR3 is TGCGCCAGCAGCACGGGACAGGGGACCGGGGAGCTGTTTTTT. It encodes CASSTGQGTGELFF. The chain couples TRBV5-1 to TRBJ2-2; 10 positions agree with TRBD1. Germline CDR1 SGHRS, CDR2 YFSETQ. The CDR3 has 14 residues. Trimming took 4 bases from V and 5 from J; bases not matched to a gene: 2.

This clone was counted only a few times. The chain couples TRBV6-6 to TRBJ2-4; 8 bases line up with TRBD1. The CDR3 is 15 residues long. CDR1 is MNHNY and CDR2 is SVGAGI in the germline V gene (reference sequence). V lost 4 bases and J lost 5; bases outside the gene matches: 7. CDR3 in DNA: TGTGCCAGCAGTTCCTTAGGACAGGGCGAAAACATTCAGTACTTC. It codes for CASSSLGQGENIQYF.

The chain is built from TRBV11-3 and TRBJ2-2, with 11 bases that match TRBD1. After removal of 4 bases from V and 3 bases from J, the junction contained 16 bases not matched to a gene. CDR3 length equals 20 residues. CDR1 and CDR2 (germline): SGHNT, YENEEA. The CDR3 nucleotides read TGTGCCAGCAGCTCCTACCGTCGGACAGGGGGCGCCGGCGACACCGGGGAGCTGTTTTTT. This sequence encodes CASSSYRRTGGAGDTGELFF.

The CDR3 DNA reads TGTGCCAGCAGCTTAGGAGGCACTCCCGGGTACAATGAGCAGTTCTTC. Protein: CASSLGGTPGYNEQFF. The genes are TRBV7-9 and TRBJ2-1; no clear D. The germline V gene encodes CDR1 SEHNR and CDR2 FQNEAQ (reference sequence). The CDR3 spans 16 residues. V was trimmed by 1 base and J by 4 bases, leaving 14 bases between them. Full variable domain (missing parts from reference TRBV7-9 and TRBJ2-1): DTGVSQNPRHKITKRGQNVTFRCDPISEHNRLYWYRQTLGQGPEFLTYFQNEAQLEKSRLLSDRFSAERPKGSFSTLEIQRTEQGDSAMYLCASSLGGTPGYNEQFFGPGTRLTVL.

The rearrangement uses TRBV5-1 and TRBJ2-2; a possible D gene is TRBD1 (6 bases). CDR3 length equals 13 residues. The germline CDR1 and CDR2 sequences are SGHRS and YFSETQ. Trimming pared 3 bases from V and 7 bases from J, leaving 10 bases between. The CDR3 nucleotides are TGCGCCAGCAGCTACAGGGTCCTCGGGGAGCTGTTTTTT. Translated, it gives CASSYRVLGELFF.

As for this clone: The same CDR3 is also encoded by other DNA sequences in this sample. This chain joins TRBV5-4 and TRBJ2-7, with 10 bases that match TRBD2. The length of the CDR3 is 14 residues. V shed 4 bases, J shed 2 bases, and the junction held 3 bases outside the gene matches. CDR1 SGHNT and CDR2 YYREEE come from the germline V gene (reference sequence). The CDR3 DNA is TGTGCCAGCAGCCGGACTAGCGGAACCTACGAGCAGTACTTC. Amino acid sequence: CASSRTSGTYEQYF.

The chain recombines TRBV7-8 with TRBJ2-1; TRBD2 might be the D (6 bases). This CDR3 comprises 16 residues. Trimming cost V 3 bases and J 3 bases, with 15 bases left between them. Germline assignment: CDR1 SGHVS and CDR2 FQNEAQ. The CDR3 bases are TGTGCCAGCAGCTTTGGATCCGGGACTCTCTACAATGAGCAGTTCTTC. This gives the protein CASSFGSGTLYNEQFF.

Details on this clone: Other DNA sequences in the sample encode the same CDR3. The rearrangement uses TRBV9 and TRBJ2-7, with 12 bases identical to TRBD2. Germline values: CDR1 SGDLS, CDR2 YYNGEE. This CDR3 comprises 15 residues. Trimming removed 0 bases from V and 4 bases from J; junction bases left unmatched: 2. CDR3 sequence reads: CASSVGTSGIYEQYF. The CDR3 DNA is TGTGCCAGCAGCGTAGGGACTAGCGGGATTTACGAGCAGTACTTC.

The chain recombines TRBV3-1 (or the pseudogene TRBV3-2) with TRBJ2-7; 11 bases align to TRBD1. The ends lost 0 bases at V and 3 bases at J; junction bases unmatched: 1. The CDR3 loop spans 15 amino acids. Germline lookup yields CDR1 LGHDT and CDR2 YNNKEL (reference sequence). The CDR3 DNA is TGTGCCAGCAGCCAAGAGGGACAGGGGGTCTACGAGCAGTACTTC. Translation: CASSQEGQGVYEQYF.